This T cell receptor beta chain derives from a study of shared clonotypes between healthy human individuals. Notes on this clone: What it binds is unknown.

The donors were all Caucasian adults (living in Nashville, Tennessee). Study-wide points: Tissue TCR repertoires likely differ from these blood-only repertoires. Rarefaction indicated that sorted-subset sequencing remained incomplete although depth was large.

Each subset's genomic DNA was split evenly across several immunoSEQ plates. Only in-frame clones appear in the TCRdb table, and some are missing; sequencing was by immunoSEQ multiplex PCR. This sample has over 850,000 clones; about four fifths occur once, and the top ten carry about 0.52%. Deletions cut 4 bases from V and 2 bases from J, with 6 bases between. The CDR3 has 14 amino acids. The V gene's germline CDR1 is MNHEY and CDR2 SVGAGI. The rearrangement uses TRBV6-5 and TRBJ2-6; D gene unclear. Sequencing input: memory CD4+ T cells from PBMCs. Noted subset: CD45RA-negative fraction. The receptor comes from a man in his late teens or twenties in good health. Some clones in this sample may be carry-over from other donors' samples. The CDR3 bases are TGTGCCAGCAGTTGGGAAGCTGGGGCCAACGTCCTGACTTTC. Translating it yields CASSWEAGANVLTF.